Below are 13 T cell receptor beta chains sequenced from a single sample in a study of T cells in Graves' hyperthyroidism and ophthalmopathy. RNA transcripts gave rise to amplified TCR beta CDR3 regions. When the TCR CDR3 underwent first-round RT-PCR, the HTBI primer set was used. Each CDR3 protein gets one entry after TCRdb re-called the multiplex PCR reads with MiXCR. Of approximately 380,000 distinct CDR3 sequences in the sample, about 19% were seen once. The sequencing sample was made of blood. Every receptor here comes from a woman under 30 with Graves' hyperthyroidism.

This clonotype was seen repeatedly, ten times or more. The chain's CDR3 is CASSVEYTGELFF. For the CDR3, the DNA is TGTGCCAGCAGCGTAGAATACACCGGGGAGCTGTTTTTT. The rearrangement links TRBV9 to TRBJ2-2; D is uncertain. This CDR3 region has 13 residues. The V gene lost 0 bases and the J gene lost 3 bases, with 3 bases spanning the gap. Per germline, CDR1 SGDLS and CDR2 YYNGEE.

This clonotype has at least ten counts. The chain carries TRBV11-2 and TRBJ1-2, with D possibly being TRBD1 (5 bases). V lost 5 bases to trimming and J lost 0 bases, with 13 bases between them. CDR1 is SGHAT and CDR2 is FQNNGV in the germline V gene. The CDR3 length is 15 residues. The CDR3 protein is CASSKLSGPNYGYTF. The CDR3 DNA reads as TGTGCCAGCAGCAAGCTGTCGGGGCCTAACTATGGCTACACCTTC.

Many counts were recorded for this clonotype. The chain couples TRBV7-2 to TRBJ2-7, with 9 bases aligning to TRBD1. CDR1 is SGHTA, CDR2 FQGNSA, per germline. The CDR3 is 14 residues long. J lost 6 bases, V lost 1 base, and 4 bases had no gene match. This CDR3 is CASSLVGQGIEQYF. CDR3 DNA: TGTGCCAGCAGCTTAGTTGGACAGGGGATCGAGCAGTACTTC.

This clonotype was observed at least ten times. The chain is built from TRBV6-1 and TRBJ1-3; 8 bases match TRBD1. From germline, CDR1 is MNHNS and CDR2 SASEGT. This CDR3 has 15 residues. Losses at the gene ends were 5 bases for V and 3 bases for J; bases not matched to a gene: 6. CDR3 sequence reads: CASSRQGAGGNTIYF. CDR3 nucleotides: TGTGCCAGCAGTCGTCAGGGGGCGGGTGGAAACACCATATATTTT.

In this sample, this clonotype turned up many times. The CDR3 region has the DNA TGCGCCAGCAGCTTGGCACGGATGAACACTGAAGCTTTCTTT. Amino acids: CASSLARMNTEAFF. The chain uses TRBV5-1 and TRBJ1-1; D is unclear. Trimming stripped 0 bases from V and 0 bases from J, with 6 bases between. The germline gives CDR1 SGHRS, CDR2 YFSETQ. This CDR3 has 14 amino acids. The complete variable domain, with remaining parts taken from reference TRBV5-1 and TRBJ1-1, reads KAGVTQTPRYLIKTRGQQVTLSCSPISGHRSVSWYQQTPGQGLQFLFEYFSETQRNKGNFPGRFSGRQFSNSRSEMNVSTLELGDSALYLCASSLARMNTEAFFGQGTRLTVV.

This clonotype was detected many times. DNA of the CDR3: TGCAGTGCTAGAGAAATGGGAGGGGCTGGATATGGCTACACCTTC. It is translated as CSAREMGGAGYGYTF. V is TRBV20-1 and J is TRBJ1-2; a possible D gene is TRBD1 (5 bases). CDR3 size: 15 residues. V gave up 0 bases and J gave up 5 bases, with 16 bases separating them. The germline V gene has CDR1 DFQATT and CDR2 SNEGSKA (reference sequence).

CDR3 protein: CATRGLPQGNYGYTF. CDR3 DNA sequence: TGCGCCACCCGCGGGCTTCCACAGGGAAACTATGGCTACACCTTC. The rearrangement uses TRBV4-1 and TRBJ1-2, with D perhaps matching TRBD1 (6 bases). Per the germline V gene, CDR1 is MGHRA and CDR2 is YSYEKL. Trimming removed 10 bases at V and 2 bases at J, with 20 bases between. The CDR3 spans 15 residues.

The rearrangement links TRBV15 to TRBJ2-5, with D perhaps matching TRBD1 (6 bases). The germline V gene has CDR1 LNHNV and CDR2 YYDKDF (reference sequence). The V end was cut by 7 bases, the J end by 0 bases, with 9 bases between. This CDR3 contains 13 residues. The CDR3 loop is CATNRDYQETQYF. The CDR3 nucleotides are TGTGCCACCAACAGGGATTACCAAGAGACCCAGTACTTC.

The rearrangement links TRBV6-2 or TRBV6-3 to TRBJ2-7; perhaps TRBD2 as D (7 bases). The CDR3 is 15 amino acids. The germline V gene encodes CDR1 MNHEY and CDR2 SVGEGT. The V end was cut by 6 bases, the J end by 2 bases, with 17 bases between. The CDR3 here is CASSYPSGQTYEQYF. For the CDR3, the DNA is TGTGCCAGCAGCTATCCTAGCGGACAGACCTACGAGCAGTACTTC.

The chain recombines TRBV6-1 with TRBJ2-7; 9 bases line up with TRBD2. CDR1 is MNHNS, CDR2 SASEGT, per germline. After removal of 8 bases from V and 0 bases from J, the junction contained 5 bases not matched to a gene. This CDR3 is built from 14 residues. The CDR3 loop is CASAGTSRSYEQYF. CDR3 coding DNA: TGTGCCAGCGCTGGGACTAGCCGCTCCTACGAGCAGTACTTC.

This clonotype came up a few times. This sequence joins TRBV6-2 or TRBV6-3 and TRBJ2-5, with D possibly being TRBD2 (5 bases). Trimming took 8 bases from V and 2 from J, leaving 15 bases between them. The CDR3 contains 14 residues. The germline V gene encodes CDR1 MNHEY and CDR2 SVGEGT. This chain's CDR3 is CASGLAPLQETQYF. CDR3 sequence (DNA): TGTGCCAGCGGGCTAGCCCCTTTACAAGAGACCCAGTACTTC.

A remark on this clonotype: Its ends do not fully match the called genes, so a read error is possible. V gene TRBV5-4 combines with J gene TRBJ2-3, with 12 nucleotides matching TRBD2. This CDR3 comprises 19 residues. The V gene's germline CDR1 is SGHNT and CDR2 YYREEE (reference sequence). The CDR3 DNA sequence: TGTGCCAGCAGTTTGGCTAGCGGGGGGGCTTCCGTCAGCACAGATACGCAGTATTTT. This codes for CASSLASGGASVSTDTQYF.

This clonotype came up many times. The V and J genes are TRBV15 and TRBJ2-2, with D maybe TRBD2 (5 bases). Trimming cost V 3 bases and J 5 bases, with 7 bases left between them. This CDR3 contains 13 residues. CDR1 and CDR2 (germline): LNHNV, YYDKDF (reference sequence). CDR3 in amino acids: CATSRTGTGELFF. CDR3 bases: TGTGCCACCAGCAGGACGGGGACCGGGGAGCTGTTTTTT.